This T cell receptor beta chain was identified in a study of radiation and T cells in renal cell carcinoma (dated by TCRdb to about 2020). With regard to the full study: Samples came from a clinical trial, in which primary renal cell carcinomas received 15 Gy stereotactic body radiation therapy followed by nephrectomy 4 weeks later. In total, almost 55 samples, comprising around 26 tumors and some 27 peripheral blood samples, were subjected to TCR beta sequencing. Across all 53 samples, 3.8 million or so unique CDR3 nucleotide sequences encoding 2,658,974 unique CDR3 amino acid sequences were identified. Findings and caveats that apply to the study as a whole: An increase in top tumor clonotypes in blood was observed from baseline to 2 weeks post-radiation, followed by contraction by 4 weeks, which was taken to suggest transient expansion of tumor-resident clones. Because the trial had a single-armed design, the trial could not examine how radiation dose or scheduling affected the TCR repertoire. Because pretreatment tumor biopsies were not available, the baseline intratumoral presence of clonotypes could not be determined. Blood repertoire dynamics were not followed beyond 4 weeks after treatment.

As regards this clone: Its cognate antigen has yet to be identified. One junction end disagrees with the germline gene, perhaps due to a read error.

The sample's time point, from its label and the paper: baseline pretreatment blood. The treatment or condition label of this sample denotes: 15 Gy SBRT to primary tumor, nephrectomy 4 weeks later. To follow tumor-enriched clonotypes, peripheral blood was collected serially from radiation-treated patients at baseline and again at 2 weeks and 4 weeks after SBRT. Every patient's renal cell carcinoma showed clear cell pathology. The QIAamp DNA Blood Mini Kit (Qiagen) was used to prepare genomic DNA for TCR sequencing. The analyses included just those samples that passed every quality control check. Following the manufacturer's recommendations, the immunoSEQ kit was used to generate TCR beta libraries from genomic DNA. To prepare the libraries, a first multiplex PCR with proprietary primers was run, followed by a second PCR that added unique barcodes, and a bead cleanup was done after each round. Each sample batch included a kit-provided positive control reaction and a negative control reaction. The final libraries were assessed on an Agilent 4200 TapeStation D1000 ScreenTape, pooled by volume, and quantified by qPCR. Sequencing ran on an Illumina NextSeq500 with a MidOutput 150-cycle cartridge, using 156 Read1 and 15 Index1 cycles with kit custom primers. The pooled library was loaded at 0.95 to 1 pM, with an approximately 21% PhiX control spiked in. On the study's bioinformatics: The vendor-processed data were analyzed in R, and a clonotype was defined as all T cells that share the same CDR3 nucleotide sequence. In the clone abundance analyses, frequencies in each sample were normalized to that sample's 10,000 most abundant clones. Before analysis, public T cell clones were removed, and these numbered fewer than six per sample on average. A difference in abundance of at least 32-fold between compartments was used to define tumor-enriched and baseline blood-enriched clonotypes. Clonotypes expanded or contracted between blood time points were identified with a beta-binomial differential abundance model. Tumor-blood repertoire similarity was measured with the Baroni-Urbani and Buser coefficient, and groups were compared using two-tailed Wilcoxon tests in R. Not all clones reach the TCRdb copy of this immuneACCESS table, which keeps in-frame sequences only. Checked studies attribute under half of the gap to unresolved V genes and leave the rest unexplained. D and trimming were read from the DNA, whereas the V and J calls and clone size are those reported in that table. The sample contains approximately 140,000 clones, about 87% of them found a single time. The top ten clonotypes cover roughly 4.1% of the sample.

The cysteine opens and the phenylalanine closes a CDR3 of 17 amino acids. Only the CDR3 part of the read is kept: 51 bases, read in frame from the first base. In the germline V gene (reference sequence), CDR1 corresponds to SEHNR and CDR2 to FQNEAQ. This chain is built from TRBV7-9 and TRBJ2-2; 7 bases in the junction line up with TRBD2. This receptor was obtained from a woman aged 70-85 years with renal cell carcinoma. This material consisted of blood, taken from a patient whose treatment included radiotherapy and nephrectomy. The nucleotide sequence is given as TGTGCCAGCGGCTTCCCCCGCCGGGGGGCGAACACCGGGGAGCTGTTTTTT. Translated, this is CASGFPRRGANTGELFF.